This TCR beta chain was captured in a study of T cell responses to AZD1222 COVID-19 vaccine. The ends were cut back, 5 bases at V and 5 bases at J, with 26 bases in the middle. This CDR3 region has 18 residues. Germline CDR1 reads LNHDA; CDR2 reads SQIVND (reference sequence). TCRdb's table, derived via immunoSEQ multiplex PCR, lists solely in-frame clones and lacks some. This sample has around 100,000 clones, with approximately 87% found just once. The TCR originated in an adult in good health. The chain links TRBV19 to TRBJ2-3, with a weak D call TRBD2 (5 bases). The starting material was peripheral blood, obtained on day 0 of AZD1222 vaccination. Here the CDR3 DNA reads TGTGCCAGTAGTTTATTTGGGCTCGGGATCTCCCGGGAAGATACGCAGTATTTT. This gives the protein CASSLFGLGISREDTQYF.